These 19 T cell receptor beta chains were sequenced from one sample in a study of T-cell reconstitution after alpha-beta-depleted transplantation in children. A library of TCRbeta sequences, prepared with unique molecular identifiers, was generated. TCRdb re-called the PCR reads through MiXCR, storing one row per CDR3 protein. The data contain hundreds of thousands of distinct CDR3 sequences, 10% to 15% of them singletons. The specimen was PBMCs, collected before TCRalphabeta/CD19-depleted stem cell transplant. The source is a girl between 2 and 10 years old with congenital amegakaryocytic thrombocytopenia, due to receive a stem cell transplant.

This clonotype has at least ten counts. The chain employs TRBV20-1 and TRBJ1-5; D not certain. CDR3 size: 15 residues. Germline V gives CDR1 DFQATT, CDR2 SNEGSKA (reference sequence). V lost 4 bases, J lost 5 bases, and 18 bases lay in between. The CDR3 loop is CSATAEEGDHQPQHF. For the CDR3, the DNA is TGCAGTGCTACCGCCGAGGAGGGAGATCATCAGCCCCAGCATTTT.

This clonotype was seen at least ten times. The V call is TRBV5-1, the J call TRBJ2-1; unclear D gene. The CDR3 sequence is 12 residues long. Trimming removed 4 bases at V and 15 bases at J, with 17 bases between. Germline loops: CDR1 SGHRS, CDR2 YFSETQ. The CDR3 protein is CASSTPDFFWFF. The DNA of the CDR3 is TGCGCCAGCAGCACCCCGGATTTTTTCTGGTTCTTC.

The rearrangement joins TRBV10-1 to TRBJ2-7, with D possibly TRBD1 on 6 matching bases. Germline V CDR1 and CDR2: WNHNN, SYGVQD (reference sequence). The CDR3 totals 14 residues. Between the trimmed V and J ends, which lost 4 bases and 2 bases, there was a span of 12 bases. CDR3 nucleotide sequence: TGCGCCAGCAGTGTTCTACAGGGCCCCTACGAGCAGTACTTC. It is translated as CASSVLQGPYEQYF.

This clonotype was observed at least ten times. This chain links TRBV29-1 with TRBJ2-3; tentatively, D is TRBD2 (5 bases). The V and J ends lost 5 bases and 4 bases respectively, with 10 bases between them. Germline values: CDR1 SQVTM, CDR2 ANQGSEA. The CDR3 has 12 residues. The DNA of the CDR3 is TGCAGCGTTTCTGAAGCGGCAGATACGCAGTATTTT. The encoded protein is CSVSEAADTQYF.

The V and J genes are TRBV11-2 and TRBJ2-3; D is undetermined. V was trimmed by 4 bases and J by 0 bases, leaving 8 bases between them. Looked up from germline, CDR1 is SGHAT and CDR2 is FQNNGV. CDR3 length: 14 residues. This CDR3 reads CASSSRHSTDTQYF. CDR3 nucleotide sequence: TGTGCCAGCAGCTCTAGACATAGCACAGATACGCAGTATTTT. The complete variable domain, with remaining parts taken from reference TRBV11-2 and TRBJ2-3, reads EAGVAQSPRYKIIEKRQSVAFWCNPISGHATLYWYQQILGQGPKLLIQFQNNGVVDDSQLPKDRFSAERLKGVDSTLKIQPAKLEDSAVYLCASSSRHSTDTQYFGPGTRLTVL.

This clonotype was observed a few times. The gene calls are TRBV5-1 and TRBJ1-1; 9 bases map to TRBD1. V shed 4 bases and J 5 bases; nucleotides not matched to a gene: 6. CDR3 length: 14 amino acids. Germline values: CDR1 SGHRS, CDR2 YFSETQ. As DNA, the CDR3 is TGCGCCAGCAGCAGGGGGACAGGGAGGACTGAAGCTTTCTTT. It is translated as CASSRGTGRTEAFF.

This chain uses TRBV20-1 with TRBJ2-5; TRBD2 matches 8 bases. CDR3 size: 18 residues. With 5 bases clipped from V and 2 bases from J, the junction kept 19 bases outside the gene matches. The germline V gene has CDR1 DFQATT and CDR2 SNEGSKA (reference sequence). The CDR3 DNA sequence: TGCAGTGCTCCGGGGGGGGCCACACCAACTCTCGATCAAGAGACCCAGTACTTC. This gives the protein CSAPGGATPTLDQETQYF.

The rearrangement links TRBV7-8 to TRBJ2-5; D is ambiguous. The CDR3 is 12 amino acids. The germline CDR1 and CDR2 sequences are SGHVS and FQNEAQ. V was shortened by 2 bases and J by 4 bases, with 5 bases between the two germline ends. DNA for the CDR3: TGTGCCAGCAGCTTATGCTCAGAGACCCAGTACTTC. Translating gives CASSLCSETQYF. The entire variable domain, with the rest obtained from reference TRBV7-8 and TRBJ2-5, is as follows: GAGVSQSPRYKVAKRGQDVALRCDPISGHVSLFWYQQALGQGPEFLTYFQNEAQLDKSGLPSDRFFAERPEGSVSTLKIQRTQQEDSAVYLCASSLCSETQYFGPGTRLLVL.

This clonotype was seen repeatedly, ten times or more. This rearrangement joins TRBV20-1 to TRBJ2-1, with D possibly TRBD1 on 6 matching bases. CDR3 length: 10 amino acids. The germline V gene encodes CDR1 DFQATT and CDR2 SNEGSKA (reference sequence). V shed 2 bases and J shed 16 bases, with 12 bases lying between them. CDR3 region: CSARLAGEFF. The CDR3 nucleotides read TGCAGTGCTAGACTAGCAGGGGAATTCTTC.

This clonotype was counted at least ten times. The chain uses TRBV11-2 and TRBJ2-3; unclear D gene. Germline V CDR1 and CDR2: SGHAT, FQNNGV. This CDR3 contains 14 residues. V was clipped by 2 bases and J by 4 bases, with 10 bases between them. CDR3 sequence reads: CASSLRGDPDTQYF. The CDR3 region has the DNA TGTGCCAGCAGCTTACGTGGGGATCCAGATACGCAGTATTTT.

The J gene is TRBJ2-5, the V gene TRBV27; D may be TRBD2 (5 bases). Germline V gene lookup returns CDR1 MNHEY and CDR2 SMNVEV (reference sequence). Trimming left V 9 bases short and J 7 bases short, with 15 bases between. The length of the CDR3 is 12 residues. The CDR3 DNA sequence: TGTGCCAGTGGCCGGGGAGCTGGGACCCAGTACTTC. Its translation is CASGRGAGTQYF.

Many counts were recorded for this clonotype. This rearrangement joins TRBV10-3 to TRBJ2-7, with 7 nucleotides matching TRBD1. The V segment lost 6 bases and the J segment 2 bases; nucleotides outside the gene matches: 10. Germline V gives CDR1 ENHRY, CDR2 SYGVKD. This CDR3 comprises 15 residues. The DNA of the CDR3 is TGTGCCATCAGGGGAACCGGGACAGACGCCTACGAGCAGTACTTC. It specifies CAIRGTGTDAYEQYF.

This chain joins TRBV20-1 and TRBJ2-3; possibly TRBD1 or TRBD2 for D (5 bases each). From germline, CDR1 is DFQATT and CDR2 SNEGSKA (reference sequence). V was clipped by 6 bases and J by 4 bases, with 20 bases between them. This CDR3 comprises 15 residues. CDR3 DNA sequence: TGCAGTGCCATGGGGGAAGGGGCGATCCCAGATACGCAGTATTTT. Amino acids: CSAMGEGAIPDTQYF.

This clonotype appeared many times. The chain has TRBV7-9 and TRBJ1-1, with TRBD1 as a possible D gene (6 bases). This CDR3 comprises 15 residues. The germline CDR1 and CDR2 sequences are SEHNR and FQNEAQ (reference sequence). V was pared by 3 bases and J by 4 bases, with 15 bases between. The CDR3 here is CASSLRGGAGTEAFF. CDR3 in DNA: TGTGCCAGCAGCTTGCGGGGGGGCGCGGGCACTGAAGCTTTCTTT.

A remark on this clonotype: An end of the junction differs from the germline gene, which may be a read error. The chain employs TRBV20-1 and TRBJ2-7; 9 nucleotides match TRBD2. Germline V lookup: CDR1 DFQATT, CDR2 SNEGSKA (reference sequence). This CDR3 is built from 16 residues. The CDR3 region is CCARDIRGRALYEQYF. The CDR3 DNA follows: TGCTGTGCTAGAGATATACGCGGGAGGGCCCTCTACGAGCAGTACTTC.

This clonotype has a count of ten or more. The chain uses TRBV28 and TRBJ2-1; TRBD1 is a possible D gene (5 bases). V lost 2 bases, J lost 7 bases, and 15 bases lay in between. The CDR3 loop spans 15 amino acids. Per germline, CDR1 MDHEN and CDR2 SYDVKM. CDR3 bases: TGTGCCAGCAGTTTAGACAGTAAGGTGGGGAATGAGCAGTTCTTC. As protein: CASSLDSKVGNEQFF.

This chain uses TRBV28 with TRBJ2-2; the match to TRBD1 covers 9 bases. V lost 10 bases, J lost 1 base, and 4 bases stayed unmatched. The CDR3 loop spans 14 amino acids. Per germline, CDR1 MDHEN and CDR2 SYDVKM. As DNA, the CDR3 is TGTGCCACCACAGGGGGCTTGAACACCGGGGAGCTGTTTTTT. As protein: CATTGGLNTGELFF.

The chain joins TRBV6-2 or TRBV6-3 to TRBJ2-5; D is tentatively TRBD1 or TRBD2 (5 bases each). V was cut by 7 bases and J by 1 base, with 16 bases left in between. Germline loops: CDR1 MNHEY, CDR2 SVGEGT. The CDR3 sequence is 15 residues long. This CDR3 reads CASMSRGATQETQYF. In DNA, the CDR3 is TGTGCCAGCATGTCCCGGGGCGCAACCCAAGAGACCCAGTACTTC.

This clonotype was picked up many times. J is TRBJ1-1 and V is TRBV20-1; D remains unclear. V lost 0 bases and J lost 8, with 7 bases in between. In germline, CDR1 is DFQATT, CDR2 SNEGSKA (reference sequence). The CDR3 is 11 residues long. The CDR3 region is CSARDLVEAFF. The CDR3 bases are TGCAGTGCTAGAGATCTCGTGGAAGCTTTCTTT.